The text below deals with one T cell receptor beta chain. Its target is not known. This entry is derived from a study of post-analysis software for immune sequencing data. Across the whole study: Clinical courses comprised relapsing-remitting, secondary progressive and progressive-relapsing multiple sclerosis.

Findings of the study overall: Strong same-batch co-clustering of samples appeared with F measure clustering. TRBV segments more frequent in patients than in controls numbered several and included TRBV5-6, TRBV5-1 and TRBV20-1.

The TCR beta cDNA libraries contained unique molecular identifiers. The T cell input of roughly 0.85 to 11 million gave roughly 500,000 cDNA molecules. TCRdb re-analysed the PCR reads in MiXCR, keeping a single row per CDR3 protein. The table includes around 400,000 distinct CDR3 sequences, over 30% detected once. V dropped 3 bases and J dropped 3; count of bases not matched to a gene: 11. Germline loops: CDR1 LGHDT, CDR2 YNNKEL (reference sequence). This CDR3 is built from 17 residues. The rearrangement links TRBV3-1 to TRBJ2-1, with 7 bases identical to TRBD2. The sequencing input was blood. The clonotype was recovered from a girl between 2 and 10 years old with multiple sclerosis. The chain's CDR3 is CASSHSRLAPIYNEQFF. In DNA form, the CDR3 reads TGTGCCAGCAGCCATTCGAGACTAGCCCCCATCTACAATGAGCAGTTCTTC.